The next 29 T cell receptor beta chains were all read from a single sample in a study of blood T cell repertoires in COVID-19. TCRdb's table, derived via immunoSEQ multiplex PCR, lists solely in-frame clones and lacks some. The sample records 150,000 to 200,000 clones, less than 85% being singletons. The sample consisted of peripheral blood. The receptors were sampled from a woman over 75 with acute or convalescent COVID-19.

The V gene is TRBV6-6, the J gene TRBJ1-5; the D is unclear. CDR3 size: 13 residues. Trimming pared 4 bases from V and 3 bases from J, leaving 7 bases between. The germline V gene has CDR1 MNHNY and CDR2 SVGAGI (reference sequence). CDR3 in amino acids: CASSFDSNQPQHF. The CDR3 bases are TGTGCCAGCAGTTTCGACTCCAATCAGCCCCAGCATTTT.

V gene TRBV14 combines with J gene TRBJ2-1; 11 nucleotides agree with TRBD2. V lost 4 bases and J lost 3; bases outside the gene matches: 2. CDR1 and CDR2 (germline): SGHDN, FVKESK. This CDR3 has 15 residues. The CDR3 sequence is CASSRGTSGYNEQFF. In DNA form, the CDR3 reads TGTGCCAGCAGCCGGGGGACTAGCGGCTACAATGAGCAGTTCTTC.

The chain couples TRBV9 to TRBJ2-5; the match to TRBD1 covers 7 bases. Losses at the gene ends were 3 bases for V and 1 base for J; bases not matched to a gene: 3. Germline assignment: CDR1 SGDLS and CDR2 YYNGEE. This CDR3 is 14 amino acids long. The CDR3 DNA follows: TGTGCCAGCAGCGCTCGGACAGGCCAAGAGACCCAGTACTTC. Its translation: CASSARTGQETQYF.

The V call is TRBV14, the J call TRBJ1-2; D not certain. V shed 1 base and J shed 8 bases, with 14 bases lying between them. Per germline, CDR1 SGHDN and CDR2 FVKESK. CDR3 length: 14 residues. CDR3 amino acids: CASSQGVRRLGYTF. DNA for the CDR3: TGTGCCAGCAGCCAAGGAGTAAGGAGGTTAGGCTACACCTTC.

The CDR3: CASSFPRETTGELFF. In DNA, the CDR3 is TGCGCCAGCAGCTTTCCACGGGAGACCACCGGGGAGCTGTTTTTT. This chain joins TRBV5-1 and TRBJ2-2; tentative D call: TRBD2 (6 bases). Germline CDR1 SGHRS, CDR2 YFSETQ. Trimming left V 2 bases short and J 4 bases short, with 12 bases between. The CDR3 is 15 amino acids.

The chain couples TRBV7-9 to TRBJ2-7; the match to TRBD1 covers 8 bases. The CDR3 covers 14 residues. With 1 base clipped from V and 5 bases from J, the junction kept 4 bases outside the gene matches. From germline, CDR1 is SEHNR and CDR2 FQNEAQ (reference sequence). In DNA form, the CDR3 reads TGTGCCAGCAGCTTAGGGACAGGGTCCCACGAGCAGTACTTC. Encoded protein: CASSLGTGSHEQYF.

This chain's CDR3 is CASRVQADPGEKLFF. In nucleotides, the CDR3 is TGTGCCAGCAGGGTTCAGGCAGATCCGGGAGAAAAACTGTTTTTT. The chain links TRBV5-5 to TRBJ1-4, with D hard to call. The germline V gene encodes CDR1 SGHKS and CDR2 YYEKEE (reference sequence). V shed 5 bases and J shed 8 bases, with 19 bases lying between them. The CDR3 contains 15 residues.

J is TRBJ1-5 and V is TRBV27; D gene unclear. V shed 1 base and J shed 3 bases, with 16 bases lying between them. Per the germline V gene, CDR1 is MNHEY and CDR2 is SMNVEV (reference sequence). The CDR3 spans 17 residues. This CDR3 is CASSLYSTQVDNQPQHF. The CDR3 DNA is TGTGCCAGCAGTTTATATAGTACCCAGGTCGACAATCAGCCCCAGCATTTT.

This clone has more than one count but fewer than ten. The chain links TRBV6-1 to TRBJ2-1, with 14 bases matching TRBD2. This CDR3 comprises 16 residues. V lost 4 bases to trimming and J lost 6 bases; unmatched junction nucleotides: 5. The V gene's germline CDR1 is MNHNS and CDR2 SASEGT. For the CDR3, the DNA is TGTGCCAGCAGTGCCCTGACTAGCGGGAGGGGCAATGAGCAGTTCTTC. This sequence encodes CASSALTSGRGNEQFF.

The chain combines TRBV18 with TRBJ2-1, with D perhaps matching TRBD2 (6 bases). The CDR3 is made up of 16 amino acids. V lost 6 bases and J lost 4, with 19 bases in between. Germline V gene sequence: CDR1 KGHSH, CDR2 LQKENI. Written as DNA, the CDR3 is TGTGCCAGCTCCTCGGGAACCGGGACTGGATACAATGAGCAGTTCTTC. Protein sequence: CASSSGTGTGYNEQFF.

The chain joins TRBV10-3 to TRBJ1-2, with D maybe TRBD1 (6 bases). The germline V gene encodes CDR1 ENHRY and CDR2 SYGVKD. This CDR3 is built from 15 residues. V was trimmed by 5 bases and J by 0 bases, leaving 13 bases between them. The CDR3 is CAISRTASANYGYTF. The CDR3 region has the DNA TGTGCCATCAGTCGGACAGCTTCCGCTAACTATGGCTACACCTTC.

The V call is TRBV24-1, the J call TRBJ2-1; TRBD2 agrees at 8 bases. V lost 3 bases to trimming and J lost 8 bases; unmatched junction nucleotides: 5. This CDR3 has 14 amino acids. Germline lookup yields CDR1 KGHDR and CDR2 SFDVKD. The CDR3 nucleotides are TGTGCCACCAGTGATCAAGCGGGAGTGGATGAGCAGTTCTTC. Its translation: CATSDQAGVDEQFF.

CDR3 DNA: TGTGCCAGCAGTTATTATAGCGAAACCGGGGAGCTGTTTTTT. It encodes CASSYYSETGELFF. The rearrangement uses TRBV6-2 or TRBV6-3 and TRBJ2-2; possible D gene TRBD2, 5 bases. Germline CDR1 is MNHEY and CDR2 is SVGEGT. The ends were cut back, 3 bases at V and 5 bases at J, with 10 bases in the middle. The length of the CDR3 is 14 residues.

V and J are TRBV11-2 and TRBJ2-7; 8 positions match TRBD2. V was pared by 5 bases and J by 0 bases, with 9 bases of the junction left unmatched. CDR3 length equals 16 residues. Germline lookup yields CDR1 SGHAT and CDR2 FQNNGV. CDR3 DNA sequence: TGTGCCAGCAGCCCGACGACTAGCGCTCCCTCCTACGAGCAGTACTTC. It codes for CASSPTTSAPSYEQYF.

This chain connects TRBV11-2 to TRBJ2-3; D possibly corresponds to TRBD2 (5 bases). CDR3 length: 15 residues. The germline V and J ends were trimmed by 5 bases and 4 bases, with 16 bases remaining between them. Germline CDR1 and CDR2: SGHAT and FQNNGV. For the CDR3, the DNA is TGTGCCAGCAGCCCTCGGGTTAGCGCGGCAGATACGCAGTATTTT. It is translated as CASSPRVSAADTQYF.

The chain couples TRBV4-2 to TRBJ2-1; a possible D gene is TRBD2 (5 bases). The ends were cut back, 1 base at V and 9 bases at J, with 10 bases in the middle. This CDR3 has 13 residues. Germline lookup yields CDR1 LGHNA and CDR2 YNFKEQ. CDR3 DNA: TGTGCCAGCAGCCAAGGTCGTGAGGGTGAGCAGTTCTTC. Translation: CASSQGREGEQFF.

This clone is a singleton in its sample. The rearrangement links TRBV28 to TRBJ2-6, with D tentatively TRBD1 (6 bases). Trimming stripped 5 bases from V and 0 bases from J, with 20 bases between. The CDR3 covers 19 residues. The V gene's germline CDR1 is MDHEN and CDR2 SYDVKM. CDR3 sequence: CASSTPRDKVTSGANVLTF. The CDR3 nucleotides read TGTGCCAGCAGTACACCCCGGGACAAAGTTACCTCTGGGGCCAACGTCCTGACTTTC.

This chain uses TRBV5-1 with TRBJ2-5; 7 bases are shared with TRBD1. With V trimmed by 4 bases and J by 4 bases, 7 bases remained unmatched. This CDR3 spans 14 amino acids. The germline gives CDR1 SGHRS, CDR2 YFSETQ. The CDR3 DNA reads TGCGCCAGCAGCAATACAGGGGTGGGAGAGACCCAGTACTTC. Encoded protein: CASSNTGVGETQYF.

The chain links TRBV19 to TRBJ1-1, with D possibly TRBD1 on 5 matching bases. Germline CDR1 and CDR2: LNHDA and SQIVND (reference sequence). Trimming shortened V by 4 bases and J by 3 bases, and 15 bases separated the two germline ends. The length of the CDR3 is 15 residues. The CDR3 coding sequence is TGTGCCAGTAGTACCGCGGGGGGGTTCGACACTGAAGCTTTCTTT. Amino acids: CASSTAGGFDTEAFF.

Worth noting for this clone: This same CDR3 is encoded by further DNA sequences in the sample. The V and J genes are TRBV29-1 and TRBJ2-5; TRBD1 matches 10 bases. There are 15 residues in the CDR3. J was trimmed by 5 bases and V by 0 bases; bases with no gene match: 6. Germline assignment: CDR1 SQVTM and CDR2 ANQGSEA. In DNA form, the CDR3 reads TGCAGCGTTGAAGATCGGACAGGGGGTCGGGAGACCCAGTACTTC. This codes for CSVEDRTGGRETQYF.

The chain employs TRBV11-3 and TRBJ2-7, with 11 bases matching TRBD1. Losses at the gene ends were 5 bases for V and 3 bases for J; bases not matched to a gene: 6. This CDR3 has 15 amino acids. Germline V CDR1 and CDR2: SGHNT, YENEEA. The CDR3 reads CASSGTGTGGYEQYF. CDR3 sequence (DNA): TGTGCCAGCAGCGGGACCGGGACAGGGGGCTACGAGCAGTACTTC. Variable domain in full (rest from reference TRBV11-3 and TRBJ2-7): EAGVVQSPRYKIIEKKQPVAFWCNPISGHNTLYWYLQNLGQGPELLIRYENEEAVDDSQLPKDRFSAERLKGVDSTLKIQPAELGDSAVYLCASSGTGTGGYEQYFGPGTRLTVT.

The V and J genes are TRBV7-6 and TRBJ2-2; 7 bases map to TRBD2. CDR1 is SGHVS and CDR2 is FNYEAQ in the germline V gene. This CDR3 is built from 15 residues. V trimming: 5 bases; J trimming: 4 bases; junction bases outside the gene matches: 7. Here the CDR3 reads CASSGLGGITGELFF. The CDR3 DNA reads TGTGCCAGCAGCGGCTTGGGAGGGATCACCGGGGAGCTGTTTTTT.

V usage is TRBV28 and J usage is TRBJ1-4; 7 positions match TRBD1. Trimming cost V 6 bases and J 0 bases; bases outside gene matches: 7. The CDR3 has 16 amino acids. The V gene's germline CDR1 is MDHEN and CDR2 SYDVKM. The CDR3 nucleotides are TGTGCCAGCAGCTTGGACAGGACTGCAACTAATGAAAAACTGTTTTTT. The encoded protein is CASSLDRTATNEKLFF.

This clone was counted between two and nine times. The V call is TRBV7-2, the J call TRBJ2-7; weak D call: TRBD1 (6 bases). Trimming removed 5 bases from V and 2 bases from J, with 13 bases in between. There are 14 residues in the CDR3. Germline assignment: CDR1 SGHTA and CDR2 FQGNSA. CDR3 sequence: CASSTTDRPYEQYF. In nucleotides, the CDR3 is TGTGCCAGCAGCACCACTGACAGGCCCTACGAGCAGTACTTC.

J is TRBJ2-5 and V is TRBV10-1; no definite D call. The CDR3 extends over 14 amino acids. The V gene lost 0 bases and the J gene lost 7 bases, with 12 bases spanning the gap. From germline, CDR1 is WNHNN and CDR2 SYGVQD (reference sequence). The CDR3 DNA reads TGCGCCAGCAGTGAGTCGAAGCCGACGGGGACCCAGTACTTC. Translated: CASSESKPTGTQYF.

The genes are TRBV19 and TRBJ1-2; unclear D gene. CDR3 length: 12 amino acids. Trimming took 5 bases from V and 4 from J, leaving 8 bases between them. Germline CDR1 LNHDA, CDR2 SQIVND (reference sequence). CDR3 loop: CASSQASYGYTF. CDR3 sequence (DNA): TGTGCCAGTAGTCAAGCATCCTATGGCTACACCTTC.

The chain couples TRBV28 to TRBJ2-2; 9 nucleotides align to TRBD2. The length of the CDR3 is 15 residues. Looked up from germline, CDR1 is MDHEN and CDR2 is SYDVKM. The V gene end was trimmed by 4 bases and the J gene end by 5 bases; junction bases not matched to a gene: 5. CDR3 sequence reads: CASSSGLAGTGELFF. The CDR3 coding sequence is TGTGCCAGCAGTTCGGGACTAGCCGGGACCGGGGAGCTGTTTTTT.

The V gene is TRBV27, the J gene TRBJ2-2; the D is unclear. This CDR3 has 15 residues. The germline V and J ends were trimmed by 3 bases and 0 bases, with 8 bases remaining between them. From germline, CDR1 is MNHEY and CDR2 SMNVEV (reference sequence). The CDR3 loop is CASSFLTPNTGELFF. DNA of the CDR3: TGTGCCAGCAGTTTCCTGACACCGAACACCGGGGAGCTGTTTTTT.

The rearrangement joins TRBV2 to TRBJ1-2, with TRBD1 matching over 8 bases. The germline gives CDR1 SNHLY, CDR2 FYNNEI. Trimming removed 1 base from V and 4 bases from J; junction bases left unmatched: 2. The CDR3 consists of 14 residues. DNA for the CDR3: TGTGCCAGCAGTGAAGGACAGGGGCTCTATGGCTACACCTTC. Encoded protein: CASSEGQGLYGYTF.